One sample yielded the 21 T cell receptor beta chains listed below, sequenced in a study of cytomegalovirus exposure and HLA in healthy donors. It was with 60 Vbeta and 13 Jbeta primers that the PCR ran. Profiling relied on immunoSEQ multiplex PCR, and the TCRdb table lists in-frame clones only, not all of them. The sample yields some 140,000 clones, roughly 73% seen once. The sample was PBMCs. These receptors originate from a male donor in good health and CMV-seronegative.

The rearrangement uses TRBV7-9 and TRBJ2-6, with 11 nucleotides matching TRBD1. CDR1 SEHNR and CDR2 FQNEAQ come from the germline V gene (reference sequence). V lost 5 bases and J lost 0; bases outside the gene matches: 9. The CDR3 is made up of 19 amino acids. The CDR3 nucleotides read TGTGCCAGCAGCCCAACCGGGACAGGGGGGAACTCTGGGGCCAACGTCCTGACTTTC. Protein: CASSPTGTGGNSGANVLTF. Drawing the rest from reference TRBV7-9 and TRBJ2-6, the complete variable domain is DTGVSQNPRHKITKRGQNVTFRCDPISEHNRLYWYRQTLGQGPEFLTYFQNEAQLEKSRLLSDRFSAERPKGSFSTLEIQRTEQGDSAMYLCASSPTGTGGNSGANVLTFGAGSRLTVL.

V and J are TRBV30 and TRBJ1-4; D call uncertain. This CDR3 is 15 amino acids long. The ends were cut back, 3 bases at V and 5 bases at J, with 16 bases in the middle. The germline CDR1 and CDR2 sequences are GTSNPN and SVGIG (reference sequence). CDR3 region: CAWSLLPNLNEKLFF. DNA for the CDR3: TGTGCCTGGAGCCTTCTTCCAAACTTGAATGAAAAACTGTTTTTT. Full variable domain (outside the CDR3, taken from reference TRBV30 and TRBJ1-4): SQTIHQWPATLVQPVGSPLSLECTVEGTSNPNLYWYRQAAGRGLQLLFYSVGIGQISSEVPQNLSASRPQDRQFILSSKKLLLSDSGFYLCAWSLLPNLNEKLFFGSGTQLSVL.

The rearrangement links TRBV30 to TRBJ2-3, with a weak D call TRBD1 (6 bases). With 5 bases removed from V and 0 bases from J, the gap between germline ends came to 12 bases. Per the germline V gene, CDR1 is GTSNPN and CDR2 is SVGIG (reference sequence). The CDR3 is 14 amino acids. The CDR3 here is CAWLDRTSTDTQYF. CDR3 DNA sequence: TGTGCCTGGCTAGACAGGACCAGCACAGATACGCAGTATTTT.

Notes on this clone: Compared with germline, one end of the junction differs, possibly owing to a read error. This chain uses TRBV4-1 with TRBJ2-3; 7 bases are shared with TRBD2. The length of the CDR3 is 14 residues. The germline V gene encodes CDR1 MGHRA and CDR2 YSYEKL. CDR3 DNA: TGCGCCAGCAGCCCAGGGACTAATTCAGATACGCAGTGTTTT. It specifies CASSPGTNSDTQCF.

J is TRBJ1-4 and V is TRBV5-5; maybe TRBD1 (6 bases). This CDR3 region has 16 residues. V dropped 0 bases and J dropped 3 bases, with 12 bases sitting between them. Germline V gene sequence: CDR1 SGHKS, CDR2 YYEKEE (reference sequence). The CDR3 nucleotides read TGTGCCAGCAGCTTGGGGCAGGGGCCCCCTAATGAAAAACTGTTTTTT. Its translation is CASSLGQGPPNEKLFF. The whole variable domain, filled in from reference TRBV5-5 and TRBJ1-4, reads DAGVTQSPTHLIKTRGQQVTLRCSPISGHKSVSWYQQVLGQGPQFIFQYYEKEERGRGNFPDRFSARQFPNYSSELNVNALLLGDSALYLCASSLGQGPPNEKLFFGSGTQLSVL.

The gene calls are TRBV29-1 and TRBJ2-7; D gene unclear. The V gene's germline CDR1 is SQVTM and CDR2 ANQGSEA. The V and J ends lost 6 bases and 5 bases respectively, with 14 bases between them. The CDR3 runs 12 residues. This chain's CDR3 is CSVDPGGHEQYF. CDR3 nucleotide sequence: TGCAGCGTCGACCCAGGTGGGCACGAGCAGTACTTC.

This chain's CDR3 is CASSHGGGTSSYSYEQYF. The CDR3 region has the DNA TGTGCCAGCAGCCATGGCGGCGGGACTTCTAGCTACTCCTACGAGCAGTACTTC. The chain carries TRBV4-2 and TRBJ2-7; TRBD2 is a possible D gene (6 bases). Germline V gives CDR1 LGHNA, CDR2 YNFKEQ. Between the trimmed V and J ends, which lost 3 bases and 0 bases, there was a span of 21 bases. The length of the CDR3 is 18 residues.

This sequence joins TRBV4-2 and TRBJ1-2, with 10 bases matching TRBD1. The CDR3 extends over 15 amino acids. Losses at the gene ends were 4 bases for V and 2 bases for J; bases not matched to a gene: 4. Germline V gene lookup returns CDR1 LGHNA and CDR2 YNFKEQ. This CDR3 reads CASSPPGQGNYGYTF. CDR3 nucleotide sequence: TGTGCCAGCAGCCCTCCGGGACAGGGGAACTATGGCTACACCTTC.

The chain has TRBV2 and TRBJ2-7; TRBD2 agrees at 9 bases. V trimming: 0 bases; J trimming: 4 bases; junction bases outside the gene matches: 1. The CDR3 spans 14 residues. CDR1 and CDR2 from the germline V gene are SNHLY and FYNNEI. The CDR3 reads CASSEATSGYEQYF. CDR3 DNA: TGTGCCAGCAGTGAAGCAACTAGCGGGTACGAGCAGTACTTC.

The rearrangement links TRBV11-2 to TRBJ1-2; D is ambiguous. CDR3 length: 15 residues. The V gene lost 0 bases and the J gene lost 4 bases, with 12 bases spanning the gap. Germline-derived CDR1 and CDR2 are SGHAT and FQNNGV. The CDR3 spells CASSLEPGSSYGYTF. In DNA, the CDR3 is TGTGCCAGCAGCTTAGAGCCAGGTTCGTCCTATGGCTACACCTTC.

The chain links TRBV2 to TRBJ2-2, with D possibly matching TRBD2 (6 bases). This CDR3 is built from 14 residues. The germline CDR1 and CDR2 sequences are SNHLY and FYNNEI. V lost 7 bases and J lost 3, with 12 bases in between. The CDR3: CASNPGEDTGELFF. In DNA, the CDR3 is TGTGCCAGCAATCCGGGGGAGGACACCGGGGAGCTGTTTTTT.

There are a few counts of this clone. The genes are TRBV2 and TRBJ1-5; D not resolved. Germline values: CDR1 SNHLY, CDR2 FYNNEI. V lost 3 bases and J 0 bases, leaving 9 bases between the germline ends. There are 15 residues in the CDR3. CDR3 protein: CASSDGSTSNQPQHF. As DNA, the CDR3 is TGTGCCAGCAGTGACGGGAGCACTAGCAATCAGCCCCAGCATTTT.

The table lists this clone with a few counts. The CDR3 nucleotides read TGTGCCAGTAGTATAGATCATGGGAGAGAAGCTTTCTTT. It encodes CASSIDHGREAFF. J is TRBJ1-1 and V is TRBV19, with D hard to call. The CDR3 runs to 13 residues. Germline loops: CDR1 LNHDA, CDR2 SQIVND (reference sequence). V shed 0 bases and J shed 8 bases, with 10 bases lying between them.

The V call is TRBV5-1, the J call TRBJ1-2; D ambiguous. The length of the CDR3 is 14 residues. Trimming removed 7 bases at V and 0 bases at J, with 13 bases between. Looked up from germline, CDR1 is SGHRS and CDR2 is YFSETQ. CDR3: CASRSTLANYGYTF. The CDR3 nucleotides read TGCGCCAGCCGGAGTACTCTAGCTAACTATGGCTACACCTTC.

The V gene is TRBV6-1, the J gene TRBJ1-2; 8 bases line up with TRBD1. V was pared by 6 bases and J by 2 bases, with 8 bases of the junction left unmatched. Germline loops: CDR1 MNHNS, CDR2 SASEGT. The CDR3 totals 15 residues. The CDR3 is CASRSRQGPNYGYTF. The DNA for the CDR3 is TGTGCCAGCAGGTCCCGACAGGGGCCAAACTATGGCTACACCTTC.

This sequence joins TRBV9 and TRBJ2-7; no reliable D call. Germline CDR1 is SGDLS and CDR2 is YYNGEE. V lost 5 bases and J lost 0, with 12 bases in between. The CDR3 is 14 residues long. CDR3 DNA sequence: TGTGCCAGCAGTCCTAGAGGAAGCTCCTACGAGCAGTACTTC. Protein: CASSPRGSSYEQYF.

This CDR3 reads CASSEEAGKAYEQYF. CDR3 nucleotide sequence: TGTGCCAGCAGTGAGGAGGCGGGGAAAGCCTACGAGCAGTACTTC. The V gene is TRBV2, the J gene TRBJ2-7; possible D gene TRBD2, 6 bases. The V gene lost 3 bases and the J gene lost 2 bases, with 14 bases spanning the gap. From germline, CDR1 is SNHLY and CDR2 FYNNEI. This CDR3 has 15 amino acids.

The chain couples TRBV19 to TRBJ2-3; the match to TRBD2 covers 8 bases. The V segment lost 6 bases and the J segment 0 bases; nucleotides outside the gene matches: 5. CDR3 length equals 15 residues. Germline V gene lookup returns CDR1 LNHDA and CDR2 SQIVND (reference sequence). CDR3: CASRERGISTDTQYF. The CDR3, as DNA: TGTGCCAGTAGGGAGCGGGGGATCAGCACAGATACGCAGTATTTT.

This chain joins TRBV7-2 and TRBJ2-1, with 10 bases that match TRBD1. This CDR3 comprises 15 residues. Germline loops: CDR1 SGHTA, CDR2 FQGNSA. The V and J ends lost 1 base and 7 bases, in that order; junction bases with no gene match: 4. CDR3 residues: CASSLGQGAFNEQFF. CDR3 DNA sequence: TGTGCCAGCAGCTTAGGACAGGGGGCGTTTAATGAGCAGTTCTTC.

The V gene is TRBV7-2, the J gene TRBJ1-5; D call uncertain. Germline V gene sequence: CDR1 SGHTA, CDR2 FQGNSA. V lost 1 base and J 4 bases, leaving 11 bases between the germline ends. The CDR3 totals 15 residues. CDR3 sequence (DNA): TGTGCCAGCAGCTTAGTTCAGGCAATAAATCAGCCCCAGCATTTT. This encodes CASSLVQAINQPQHF.

This CDR3 reads CASSQFLGETQYF. Written as DNA, the CDR3 is TGTGCCAGCAGCCAATTTCTAGGAGAGACCCAGTACTTC. The rearrangement joins TRBV14 to TRBJ2-5, with no clear D. The V gene's germline CDR1 is SGHDN and CDR2 FVKESK. V dropped 2 bases and J dropped 4 bases, with 8 bases sitting between them. The CDR3 contains 13 residues.